One and the same sample provided the 11 T cell receptor beta chains below, sequenced in a study of CD8+ T cells in alopecia areata. Treatment given: oral pan-JAK inhibitor, 5-10 mg twice daily. RNA extraction and reverse transcription yielded cDNA as sequencing template. Only in-frame clones appear in the TCRdb table, and some are missing; sequencing was by immunoSEQ multiplex PCR. In the table there are more than 110,000 clones, 65% to 90% of which are singletons. The specimen comprised CD8+ T cells sorted from blood, sampled at week 4, from a patient treated with tofacitinib. These receptors all stem from a human donor with alopecia areata.

CDR3 residues: CASSSIAGSTDTQYF. As DNA, the CDR3 is TGCGCCAGCAGCTCTATAGCGGGGAGCACAGATACGCAGTATTTT. The chain couples TRBV5-1 to TRBJ2-3; 8 bases match TRBD2. This CDR3 spans 15 amino acids. V was clipped by 3 bases and J by 0 bases; unmatched bases: 3. From germline, CDR1 is SGHRS and CDR2 YFSETQ.

This clone was seen just once. The genes are TRBV7-2 and TRBJ2-7; unclear D gene. Trimming pared 5 bases from V and 0 bases from J, leaving 5 bases between. From germline, CDR1 is SGHTA and CDR2 FQGNSA. The CDR3 extends over 12 amino acids. This CDR3 is CASSLNSYEQYF. The DNA of the CDR3 is TGTGCCAGCAGCCTAAACTCCTACGAGCAGTACTTC.

This rearrangement joins TRBV5-1 to TRBJ2-7; 9 nucleotides align to TRBD2. The CDR3 runs to 14 residues. V lost 0 bases to trimming and J lost 5 bases; unmatched junction nucleotides: 3. Germline CDR1 reads SGHRS; CDR2 reads YFSETQ. The CDR3 sequence is CASSLGSGGNEQYF. The CDR3 bases are TGCGCCAGCAGCTTGGGTAGCGGGGGCAACGAGCAGTACTTC.

J is TRBJ2-5 and V is TRBV11-1, with 10 positions matching TRBD1. Germline CDR1 and CDR2: SGHAT and FQDESV (reference sequence). V shed 1 base, J shed 2 bases, and the junction held 1 base outside the gene matches. This CDR3 spans 15 amino acids. The CDR3 nucleotides are TGTGCCAGCAGCTTAGGGGACAGGGGTCAAGAGACCCAGTACTTC. This translates into CASSLGDRGQETQYF.

This clone was seen a few times. J is TRBJ2-7 and V is TRBV7-6, with 7 nucleotides matching TRBD2. The CDR3 length is 14 residues. V trimming: 4 bases; J trimming: 3 bases; junction bases outside the gene matches: 6. From germline, CDR1 is SGHVS and CDR2 FNYEAQ. CDR3 in DNA: TGTGCCAGCAGCTCCTCTGGCGGGGGCTACGAGCAGTACTTC. It specifies CASSSSGGGYEQYF.

The V and J genes are TRBV5-4 and TRBJ2-7; D is possibly TRBD1 or TRBD2 (5 bases each). Trimming left V 4 bases short and J 7 bases short, with 24 bases between. From germline, CDR1 is SGHNT and CDR2 YYREEE (reference sequence). The CDR3 is 16 amino acids. The CDR3 loop reads CASSVGDQGSFGEQYF. The CDR3 region has the DNA TGTGCCAGCAGCGTGGGGGACCAAGGAAGCTTCGGAGAGCAGTACTTC.

This clone was detected once. The chain uses TRBV7-6 and TRBJ2-5, with a possible D match to TRBD2 (6 bases). The CDR3 runs 14 residues. Between the trimmed V and J ends, which lost 5 bases and 5 bases, there was a span of 15 bases. Per germline, CDR1 SGHVS and CDR2 FNYEAQ. The CDR3: CASSPGGRVETQYF. CDR3 in DNA: TGTGCCAGCAGCCCTGGGGGGAGAGTGGAGACCCAGTACTTC.

The rearrangement joins TRBV7-3 to TRBJ1-1; D is undetermined. Per germline, CDR1 SGHTA and CDR2 FQGTGA. Trimming shortened V by 2 bases and J by 0 bases, and 4 bases separated the two germline ends. CDR3 size: 13 residues. CDR3 sequence: CASSLFMNTEAFF. In nucleotides, the CDR3 is TGTGCCAGCAGCTTATTCATGAACACTGAAGCTTTCTTT.

This chain joins TRBV29-1 and TRBJ2-3; the D call may be TRBD1 or TRBD2 (5 bases each). The CDR3 has 14 amino acids. Germline V gene data show CDR1 as SQVTM and CDR2 as ANQGSEA. Trimming shortened V by 6 bases and J by 3 bases, and 16 bases separated the two germline ends. CDR3 sequence reads: CSVVRDQLTDTQYF. In nucleotides, the CDR3 is TGCAGCGTAGTCCGGGACCAGCTAACAGATACGCAGTATTTT.

V and J are TRBV5-1 and TRBJ1-1; D unresolved. CDR3 length equals 16 residues. The germline V gene encodes CDR1 SGHRS and CDR2 YFSETQ. V lost 1 base to trimming and J lost 0 bases, with 13 bases between them. CDR3 sequence (DNA): TGCGCCAGCAGCTTGACACGGCTGGGAATGAACACTGAAGCTTTCTTT. Encoded protein: CASSLTRLGMNTEAFF. The full variable domain, in which reference TRBV5-1 and TRBJ1-1 provide the parts outside the CDR3, is KAGVTQTPRYLIKTRGQQVTLSCSPISGHRSVSWYQQTPGQGLQFLFEYFSETQRNKGNFPGRFSGRQFSNSRSEMNVSTLELGDSALYLCASSLTRLGMNTEAFFGQGTRLTVV.

The chain carries TRBV7-9 and TRBJ1-3; D gene unclear. The V gene lost 4 bases and the J gene lost 3 bases, with 13 bases spanning the gap. From germline, CDR1 is SEHNR and CDR2 FQNEAQ (reference sequence). The CDR3 is 15 amino acids. The CDR3: CASSSRYSSGNTIYF. The CDR3 nucleotides are TGTGCCAGCAGCTCCCGCTACAGTAGTGGAAACACCATATATTTT.